The clone carrying this TCR beta chain was detected many times. What it binds is unknown. Through a sample-barcoded 5' primer and a J-beta primer mix, a second PCR was run for roughly 6 to 12 cycles. One entry per CDR3 protein results from TCRdb running MiXCR on the 5' RACE reads. The profile shows some 1,800,000 distinct CDR3 sequences, approximately 40% of them singletons. Germline values: CDR1 SQVTM, CDR2 ANQGSEA. The V gene end was trimmed by 5 bases and the J gene end by 4 bases; junction bases not matched to a gene: 12. The CDR3 extends over 15 amino acids. This sample was included in a study of blood T cells in healthy people across ages. Findings of the study overall: A greater number of naive CD4+ cells and higher diversity distinguished long-lived donors from aged donors.

This sequence was found in a human donor in good health. Sequencing used blood. This chain joins TRBV29-1 and TRBJ1-2; 8 positions agree with TRBD1. Written as DNA, the CDR3 is TGCAGCGTTATGCTAACCAGGGGGCTCCTCTATGGCTACACCTTC. Its protein product is CSVMLTRGLLYGYTF. The entire variable domain, with the rest obtained from reference TRBV29-1 and TRBJ1-2, is as follows: SAVISQKPSRDICQRGTSLTIQCQVDSQVTMMFWYRQQPGQSLTLIATANQGSEATYESGFVIDKFPISRPNLTFSTLTVSNMSPEDSSIYLCSVMLTRGLLYGYTFGSGTRLTVV.